The 24 T cell receptor beta chains given below trace back to one sample, sequenced in a study of shared clonotypes between healthy human individuals. Sequenced by immunoSEQ multiplex PCR; TCRdb stores in-frame clones only, minus some. The repertoire holds 780,000 or so clones, 72% seen once, with more than 1.5% in the top ten. The sample comprised memory CD4+ T cells sorted from blood. As to subset: CD45RA-negative fraction. These receptor sequences come from a woman in her 30s in good health.

The rearrangement links TRBV7-8 to TRBJ2-2; 8 nucleotides match TRBD2. V shed 7 bases, J shed 2 bases, and the junction held 6 bases outside the gene matches. Germline V CDR1 and CDR2: SGHVS, FQNEAQ. The CDR3 spans 15 residues. In nucleotides, the CDR3 is TGTGCCAGCACCAATACTAGCGGAAACACCGGGGAGCTGTTTTTT. The encoded protein is CASTNTSGNTGELFF.

The chain uses TRBV7-3 and TRBJ1-2, with 11 bases fitting TRBD1. V gave up 6 bases and J gave up 4 bases; unmatched junction bases: 4. The CDR3 is made up of 14 amino acids. Germline loops: CDR1 SGHTA, CDR2 FQGTGA. CDR3 sequence: CASRGQGAVYGYTF. In nucleotides, the CDR3 is TGTGCCAGCAGAGGACAGGGGGCTGTCTATGGCTACACCTTC.

J is TRBJ2-1 and V is TRBV6-5; D is perhaps TRBD2 (6 bases). Trimming took 6 bases from V and 5 from J, leaving 17 bases between them. Germline values: CDR1 MNHEY, CDR2 SVGAGI. This CDR3 is built from 15 residues. The CDR3 is CASRLFGEVDNEQFF. The CDR3 nucleotides are TGTGCCAGCAGGTTGTTCGGGGAGGTGGACAATGAGCAGTTCTTC.

V usage is TRBV6-5 and J usage is TRBJ1-1; maybe TRBD1 (6 bases). This CDR3 is built from 14 residues. The V end was cut by 4 bases, the J end by 2 bases, with 11 bases between. Germline CDR1 is MNHEY and CDR2 is SVGAGI. For the CDR3, the DNA is TGTGCCAGCAGTTCCGGGACACGAAACACTGAAGCTTTCTTT. Amino acid sequence: CASSSGTRNTEAFF.

This clone was seen at least ten times. The J gene is TRBJ2-1, the V gene TRBV25-1; D gene ambiguous. The CDR3 extends over 14 amino acids. Germline assignment: CDR1 MGHDK and CDR2 SYGVNS. The V gene lost 3 bases and the J gene lost 5 bases, with 11 bases spanning the gap. CDR3 in DNA: TGTGCCAGCAGTGAGGGGTCTAGAAACAATGAGCAGTTCTTC. This translates into CASSEGSRNNEQFF.

The chain uses TRBV28 and TRBJ2-1, with D unclear. This CDR3 contains 11 residues. Between the trimmed V and J ends, which lost 1 base and 12 bases, there was a span of 7 bases. The V gene's germline CDR1 is MDHEN and CDR2 SYDVKM. The CDR3 protein is CASSLSFSQFF. CDR3 in DNA: TGTGCCAGCAGTTTATCTTTTTCGCAGTTCTTC.

The CDR3 nucleotides read TGTGCCATCAGTGAAAGGGACAGCAACACCGGGGAGCTGTTTTTT. It is translated as CAISERDSNTGELFF. The chain couples TRBV10-3 to TRBJ2-2; TRBD1 matches 7 bases. Germline V gene sequence: CDR1 ENHRY, CDR2 SYGVKD. Germline trimming cut 3 bases from V and 2 bases from J; bases unmatched to any gene: 3. The CDR3 is 15 residues long.

The CDR3 nucleotides are TGTGCCAGCACTACTGGGTCCTACAATGAGCAGTTCTTC. Translation: CASTTGSYNEQFF. The rearrangement links TRBV28 to TRBJ2-1, with no clear D. V gave up 7 bases and J gave up 1 base, with 8 bases separating them. The CDR3 has 13 residues. Germline V CDR1 and CDR2: MDHEN, SYDVKM.

This clone was counted between two and nine times. The rearrangement joins TRBV28 to TRBJ2-1, with 7 bases that match TRBD2. V shed 6 bases and J 1 base; nucleotides not matched to a gene: 6. CDR1 is MDHEN, CDR2 SYDVKM, per germline. The CDR3 contains 15 residues. CDR3 DNA: TGTGCCAGCAGGACCCTAGCGGATTCCTACAATGAGCAGTTCTTC. Residues: CASRTLADSYNEQFF.

Here the CDR3 reads CASSSGRNNEQFF. The CDR3 region has the DNA TGTGCCAGCAGCTCCGGGAGGAACAATGAGCAGTTCTTC. The chain links TRBV7-9 to TRBJ2-1; 7 bases are a match to TRBD2. From germline, CDR1 is SEHNR and CDR2 FQNEAQ (reference sequence). This CDR3 has 13 residues. Trimming at V came to 4 bases and at J to 5 bases, leaving 2 bases not matched to a gene.

The rearrangement joins TRBV7-2 to TRBJ2-5, with 12 bases lining up with TRBD2. The germline V gene encodes CDR1 SGHTA and CDR2 FQGNSA. V lost 8 bases, J lost 3 bases, and 10 bases stayed unmatched. This CDR3 has 16 amino acids. CDR3 loop: CASSWLAGGREETQYF. In DNA, the CDR3 is TGTGCCAGCTCGTGGCTAGCGGGAGGGCGGGAAGAGACCCAGTACTTC.

Ten or more counts support this clone. The junction does not match germline at one end; this may be a read error. The chain combines TRBV7-2 with TRBJ2-7, with D tentatively TRBD2 (5 bases). The CDR3 covers 15 residues. Germline CDR1 SGHTA, CDR2 FQGNSA. Written as DNA, the CDR3 is TGTGCCAGCAGCCTAGCTGGGGTCCCTAACTACGAGCAGTACTTC. Its protein product is CASSLAGVPNYEQYF. Supplemented by reference TRBV7-2 and TRBJ2-7, the full variable domain reads GAGVSQSPSNKVTEKGKDVELRCDPISGHTALYWYRQSLGQGLEFLIYFQGNSAPDKSGLPSDRFSAERTGGSVSTLTIQRTQQEDSAVYLCASSLAGVPNYEQYFGPGTRLTVT.

On this clone: The sample contains more than one DNA sequence encoding this CDR3. V usage is TRBV19 and J usage is TRBJ2-7, with TRBD1 as a possible D gene (5 bases). Trimming removed 6 bases at V and 1 base at J, with 10 bases between. Per the germline V gene, CDR1 is LNHDA and CDR2 is SQIVND (reference sequence). The CDR3 runs to 13 residues. The CDR3 here is CASSGTGSYEQYF. Written as DNA, the CDR3 is TGTGCCAGTAGCGGAACAGGATCCTACGAGCAGTACTTC.

The CDR3 DNA follows: TGTGCCAGTCAAAGATACAACGATGAGCAGTTCTTC. It translates to CASQRYNDEQFF. The chain uses TRBV7-6 and TRBJ2-1; D gene ambiguous. CDR3 length equals 12 residues. V dropped 9 bases and J dropped 8 bases, with 14 bases sitting between them. Germline CDR1 and CDR2: SGHVS and FNYEAQ.

This rearrangement joins TRBV29-1 to TRBJ2-3; 7 bases map to TRBD2. Germline CDR1 is SQVTM and CDR2 is ANQGSEA. Trimming removed 5 bases from V and 1 base from J; junction bases left unmatched: 3. The CDR3 loop spans 13 amino acids. CDR3 sequence reads: CSVRLAGTDTQYF. The CDR3 DNA reads as TGCAGCGTTCGGCTAGCGGGCACAGATACGCAGTATTTT.

This chain links TRBV29-1 with TRBJ2-1; TRBD1 matches at 7 bases. Per the germline V gene, CDR1 is SQVTM and CDR2 is ANQGSEA. This CDR3 contains 11 residues. V shed 8 bases and J 5 bases; nucleotides not matched to a gene: 3. This CDR3 is CSLQGNNEQFF. CDR3 sequence (DNA): TGCAGCTTACAGGGGAACAATGAGCAGTTCTTC.

For this clone: In the same sample, other DNA sequences code for this CDR3. This CDR3 is CASSADYNEQFF. The CDR3, as DNA: TGTGCCAGCAGCGCTGACTACAATGAGCAGTTCTTC. The V call is TRBV2, the J call TRBJ2-1; D not resolved. CDR3 length: 12 residues. Germline V gene data show CDR1 as SNHLY and CDR2 as FYNNEI. V gave up 6 bases and J gave up 3 bases, with 6 bases separating them.

The chain is built from TRBV30 and TRBJ2-7; unclear D gene. Trimming stripped 1 base from V and 2 bases from J, with 12 bases between. Germline-derived CDR1 and CDR2 are GTSNPN and SVGIG (reference sequence). The CDR3 totals 14 residues. The CDR3 DNA reads as TGTGCCTGGAGTGGCCCAGGACGACCCTACGAGCAGTACTTC. Encoded protein: CAWSGPGRPYEQYF.

The chain carries TRBV4-1 and TRBJ2-3; D not certain. This CDR3 is built from 12 residues. The V end was cut by 2 bases, the J end by 4 bases, with 4 bases between. Germline V lookup: CDR1 MGHRA, CDR2 YSYEKL. Here the CDR3 DNA reads TGCGCCAGCAGCCAAATAGCAGATACGCAGTATTTT. Translating it yields CASSQIADTQYF.

V is TRBV10-2 and J is TRBJ2-7; D might be TRBD1 (6 bases). V lost 3 bases to trimming and J lost 2 bases, with 11 bases between them. In germline, CDR1 is WSHSY, CDR2 SAAADI. There are 14 residues in the CDR3. As DNA, the CDR3 is TGCGCCAGCAGTGAAGGTCACAGGGCCTACGAGCAGTACTTC. The encoded protein is CASSEGHRAYEQYF.

The J gene is TRBJ1-1, the V gene TRBV2; tentatively, D is TRBD1 (6 bases). Germline loops: CDR1 SNHLY, CDR2 FYNNEI. The CDR3 covers 12 residues. V lost 11 bases to trimming and J lost 6 bases, with 16 bases between them. The CDR3 nucleotides are TGTGCCCAAGGGGCCAGGGGTTCTGAAGCTTTCTTT. The encoded protein is CAQGARGSEAFF.

J is TRBJ2-7 and V is TRBV5-4; the D is unclear. The germline V gene has CDR1 SGHNT and CDR2 YYREEE (reference sequence). CDR3 length: 16 amino acids. V lost 4 bases and J lost 2, with 19 bases in between. DNA for the CDR3: TGTGCCAGCAGCCGAATGGGAACACGAGTGCCCTACGAGCAGTACTTC. Translation gives CASSRMGTRVPYEQYF. Together with reference TRBV5-4 and TRBJ2-7, the CDR3 gives the full variable domain: ETGVTQSPTHLIKTRGQQVTLRCSSQSGHNTVSWYQQALGQGPQFIFQYYREEENGRGNFPPRFSGLQFPNYSSELNVNALELDDSALYLCASSRMGTRVPYEQYFGPGTRLTVT.

This rearrangement joins TRBV10-3 to TRBJ2-7, with 8 bases matching TRBD1. V shed 4 bases, J shed 3 bases, and the junction held 5 bases outside the gene matches. The germline gives CDR1 ENHRY, CDR2 SYGVKD. CDR3 length: 14 residues. Here the CDR3 reads CAISGQTGGYEQYF. Here the CDR3 DNA reads TGTGCCATCAGTGGCCAAACAGGGGGCTACGAGCAGTACTTC.

The chain is built from TRBV6-5 and TRBJ1-1, with D possibly TRBD1 on 6 matching bases. V was clipped by 0 bases and J by 3 bases, with 11 bases between them. This CDR3 has 15 residues. Per germline, CDR1 MNHEY and CDR2 SVGAGI. Written as DNA, the CDR3 is TGTGCCAGCAGTTACTCCCGACAGGCTCACACTGAAGCTTTCTTT. It specifies CASSYSRQAHTEAFF.